This T cell receptor (beta chain) is from a study of control samples from healthy donors and cancer patients (TCRdb year 2020). To prepare the library, the immunoSEQ multiplex PCR assay was applied. What TCRdb holds here is the immuneACCESS table cut down to in-frame rearrangements. Part of the clones is not present; checked against another copy, under half of the missing clones reflect an unresolved V gene, and the others are unexplained. This sample comprises 45,000 to 60,000 clones, roughly 90% of them detected only once. The ten largest clonotypes hold roughly an eighth of the sample. Via the germline V gene, CDR1 is SGHAT and CDR2 FQNNGV. The V end loses 5 bases and the J end loses 3 bases, and a stretch of 16 bases separates them. From the cysteine through the phenylalanine, the CDR3 covers 15 amino acids. Of all the DNA, just the CDR3 is kept, 45 bases in frame from base 1. Note on this clone: It has no known antigen specificity. The input lacks base qualities; no much larger clone sits a single base away.

The sample comprised PBMCs. The chain is assembled from TRBV11-2 and TRBJ1-1; the D gene cannot be named for sure. The source is a man in his fifties or sixties with head and neck cancer. The nucleotide sequence reads TGTGCCAGCAGCCCCCCGCCAATCTGGTACACTGAAGCTTTCTTT. Its protein product is CASSPPPIWYTEAFF.